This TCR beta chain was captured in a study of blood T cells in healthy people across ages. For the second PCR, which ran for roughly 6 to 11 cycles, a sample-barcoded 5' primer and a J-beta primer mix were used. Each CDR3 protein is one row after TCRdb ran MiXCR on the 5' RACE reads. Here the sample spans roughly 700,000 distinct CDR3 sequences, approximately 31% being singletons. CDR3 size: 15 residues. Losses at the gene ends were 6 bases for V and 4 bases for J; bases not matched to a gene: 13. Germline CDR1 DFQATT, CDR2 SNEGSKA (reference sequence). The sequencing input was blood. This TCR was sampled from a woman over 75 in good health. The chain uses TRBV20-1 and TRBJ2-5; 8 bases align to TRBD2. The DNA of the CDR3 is TGCAGTGCCCAGGAACCGGGGGGGCCTGGAGAGACCCAGTACTTC. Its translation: CSAQEPGGPGETQYF.